The present entry profiles one T cell receptor beta chain with its context. It may be a read error: a sequence one base away is much more abundant. Tregs were sorted as CD4+CD25+CD127-/low cells. The CDR3 totals 13 residues. In germline, CDR1 is SGDLS, CDR2 YYNGEE. TCRdb recomputed calls from the 5' RACE reads with MiXCR, one row per CDR3 protein. The table includes roughly 45,000 distinct CDR3 sequences, roughly 23% detected once. Sequenced: Tregs sorted from a lymph node. This clonotype originated in a female donor with breast cancer. V usage is TRBV9 and J usage is TRBJ1-1; D remains ambiguous. CDR3: CASSPRENTEDFF. The CDR3 nucleotides are TGTGCCAGCAGCCCCAGAGAGAACACTGAAGATTTCTTT.